One sample yielded the 3 T cell receptor beta chains listed below, sequenced in a study of human T cells and chemical hapten exposure. In TCRdb, the RACE reads were re-called with MiXCR into one record per CDR3 protein. The data hold roughly 380,000 distinct CDR3 sequences, with about 4.8% observed a single time. Specified time point: patch test 1, 2 weeks after DPC sensitization. Treatment noted: therapeutic diphenylcyclopropenone sensitization with weekly scalp DPC. The specimen was whole blood, collected in connection with sensitization to the hapten diphenylcyclopropenone (DPC). All receptors derive from a woman between 45 and 65 years old with alopecia areata. Some clones in this sample may be carry-over from other donors' samples.

This clonotype came up a few times. The CDR3 region has the DNA TGTGCCAGCAGCCTGGGGGACAGAAACACCGGGGAGCTGTTTTTT. Its translation is CASSLGDRNTGELFF. This chain uses TRBV7-2 with TRBJ2-2; the match to TRBD1 covers 7 bases. The J segment lost 2 bases and the V segment lost 5 bases, leaving 5 bases of the junction unmatched. This CDR3 has 15 amino acids. Germline lookup yields CDR1 SGHTA and CDR2 FQGNSA.

This clonotype was counted ten times or more. The chain recombines TRBV18 with TRBJ2-3; no definite D call. The CDR3 is 15 residues long. Trimming left V 0 bases short and J 2 bases short, with 9 bases between. The germline V gene has CDR1 KGHSH and CDR2 LQKENI. CDR3 bases: TGTGCCAGCTCACCACCAAGTAGCCCCACAGATACGCAGTATTTT. This sequence encodes CASSPPSSPTDTQYF.

This clonotype turned up a few times. The chain couples TRBV29-1 to TRBJ2-3; 10 bases are shared with TRBD1. The junction had 8 bases not matched to a gene; V was cut back by 6 bases and J by 2 bases. This CDR3 comprises 15 residues. The germline CDR1 and CDR2 sequences are SQVTM and ANQGSEA. CDR3 nucleotides: TGCAGCGTAATGCGTGGGACAGGGGTCACAGATACGCAGTATTTT. It encodes CSVMRGTGVTDTQYF.